This T cell receptor (beta chain) was obtained from a study of cytomegalovirus exposure and HLA in healthy donors. This clone was counted between two and nine times. The primer mix had 60 Vbeta and 13 Jbeta primers. Assay used: immunoSEQ multiplex PCR; TCRdb lists only in-frame clones, some missing. The table lists roughly 130,000 clones, 55% to 75% of them singletons. This TCR derives from a man younger than 40 in good health and CMV-seropositive. Sequenced: PBMCs.

CDR3 nucleotide sequence: TGTGCCAGCTCACGGGGGACATCGACCTACGAGCAGTACTTC. Its protein is CASSRGTSTYEQYF. V usage is TRBV18 and J usage is TRBJ2-7; possibly TRBD1 for D (6 bases). The germline gives CDR1 KGHSH, CDR2 LQKENI. This CDR3 region has 14 residues. V gave up 4 bases and J gave up 2 bases, with 12 bases separating them.